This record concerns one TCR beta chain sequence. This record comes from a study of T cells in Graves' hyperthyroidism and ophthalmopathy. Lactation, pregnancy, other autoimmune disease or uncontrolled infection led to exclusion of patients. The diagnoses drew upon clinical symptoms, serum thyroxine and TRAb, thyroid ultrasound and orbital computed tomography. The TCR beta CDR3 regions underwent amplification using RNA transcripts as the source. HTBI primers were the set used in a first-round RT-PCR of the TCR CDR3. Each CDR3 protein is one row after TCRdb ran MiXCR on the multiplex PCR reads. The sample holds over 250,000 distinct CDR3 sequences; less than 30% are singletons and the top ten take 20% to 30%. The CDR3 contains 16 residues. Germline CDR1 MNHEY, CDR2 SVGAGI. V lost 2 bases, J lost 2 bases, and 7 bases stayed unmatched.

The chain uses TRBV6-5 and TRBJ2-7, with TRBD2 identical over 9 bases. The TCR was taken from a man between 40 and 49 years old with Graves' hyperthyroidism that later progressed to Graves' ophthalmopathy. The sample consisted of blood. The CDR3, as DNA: TGTGCCAGCAGTTACCGGCCGGGACTAGCTCCCTACGAGCAGTACTTC. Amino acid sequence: CASSYRPGLAPYEQYF.